This T cell receptor (beta chain) is drawn from a study of beta chain features in type 1 diabetes. Study results and limitations: Whatever favoring of shorter templates PCR might show would apply equally to patients and controls. The naive, central memory and Treg TCRB repertoires looked more alike in patients than they did in healthy donors. No resolution was reached here on whether HLA type influences TCRB rearrangement.

This clone has more than one count but fewer than ten. Its antigen is undetermined. Every sorted population was more than 95% pure. From germline, CDR1 is LNHDA and CDR2 SQIVND (reference sequence). The length of the CDR3 is 14 residues. V lost 5 bases and J lost 6; bases outside the gene matches: 6. Every bit of the isolated RNA underwent reverse transcription, so sequencing read expressed TCRB transcripts. The protocol was immunoSEQ multiplex PCR, while the TCRdb copy is restricted to in-frame clones and leaves out a portion. The data contain 450,000 to 600,000 clones, about 30% of them singletons. The source of this sequence is a young man in good health. The rearrangement uses TRBV19 and TRBJ2-1; TRBD1 matches at 8 bases. Sequencing was performed on naive CD4+ T cells from blood. The CDR3 protein is CASSYRDRINEQFF. CDR3 DNA: TGTGCCAGTAGTTACCGGGACAGGATCAATGAGCAGTTCTTC.